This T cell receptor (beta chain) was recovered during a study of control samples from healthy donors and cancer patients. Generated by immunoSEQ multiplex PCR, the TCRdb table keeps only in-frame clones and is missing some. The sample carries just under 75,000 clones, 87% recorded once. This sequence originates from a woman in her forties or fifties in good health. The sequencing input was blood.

The CDR3 region has the DNA TGTGCCAGCAGCTCCCCGTCGCGGTACAATGAGCAGTTCTTC. Translating gives CASSSPSRYNEQFF. The chain uses TRBV28 and TRBJ2-1; no clear D. Germline V gene data show CDR1 as MDHEN and CDR2 as SYDVKM. The V end was cut by 6 bases, the J end by 4 bases, with 13 bases between. This CDR3 is built from 14 residues.